This is a list of T cell receptor beta chains from one sample in a study of cytomegalovirus exposure and HLA in healthy donors. The data were produced by immunoSEQ multiplex PCR, yet TCRdb's version contains in-frame clones alone and is incomplete. The top ten hold 5.8% of the sample, which has about 130,000 clones, roughly 71% seen once. The sample comprised PBMCs. These receptors came from a woman in her fifties or sixties in good health and CMV-seropositive. Both conserved end residues are part of each CDR3. D genes are given only for firm matches.

NA | TRBV11-2 | CASSLVRIYEQYF
TRBD2 | TRBV7-9 | CASRGVAGNTGELFF
NA | TRBV7-2 | CASSTGGGYNEQFF
NA | TRBV2 | CASSELQGLATSEQYF
TRBD1 | TRBV9 | CASSVATDRGGYTF
NA | TRBV7-2 | CASSFATVGGNEQFF
NA | TRBV20-1 | CSASRSYEQYF
NA | TRBV7-8 | CASSPSRTQSSYEQYF
NA | TRBV5-1 | CASSLGRGTTEKLFF
TRBD1 | TRBV4-2 | CASSQGQGAGEQYF
TRBD1 | TRBV15 | CATSRGSRQGDEKLFF
NA | TRBV4-2 | CASSQEWQPGSGYTF
NA | TRBV5-1 | CASSLLEGQPQHF
NA | TRBV7-8 | CASSLAPRAGAYGYTF
NA | TRBV6-1 | CASRASHMGHGYTF
NA | TRBV6-6 | CASSYAPDTEAFF
TRBD2 | TRBV14 | CASSQGTSGAYEQYF
NA | TRBV6-5 | CASSAAANTGELFF
NA | TRBV6-6 | CASSYGGTQPQHF
NA | TRBV15 | CATSITPGHLNSPLHF
TRBD1 | TRBV5-4 | CASSLQTRGPYGYTF
NA | TRBV2 | CASSDAGLGNEQYF
NA | TRBV5-4 | CASSPTGYEQYF
NA | TRBV7-8 | CASSPKRGIGAFF
TRBD2 | TRBV5-1 | CASSTSGGDNEQFF
TRBD2 | TRBV9 | CASSVAGTSGGDTQYF
TRBD1 | TRBV5-6 | CASSSLGQVNTGELFF
TRBD1 | TRBV5-1 | CASSPGQTSTDTQYF
NA | TRBV2 | CASSVEAGLYEQYF
NA | TRBV6-1 | CASTAGPGQPQHF
NA | TRBV2 | CASSPWAANTGELFF
NA | TRBV4-3 | CASSQVSTNPGNTIYF
NA | TRBV5-4 | CASSLGSGETQYF
TRBD2 | TRBV15 | CATSRESAGAGDTQYF
TRBD1 | TRBV6-5 | CASSRTGNPYNEQFF
TRBD1 | TRBV10-3 | CAMGQGDYEQYF
NA | TRBV7-9 | CASSSGGLRYEQYF
NA | TRBV14 | CASSQDRGVAFF
NA | TRBV9 | CASSVAPPGSGANVLTF
NA | TRBV11-2 | CASSLVGVNRARTEAFF
TRBD1 | TRBV7-9 | CASSWDRWGNIQYF
NA | TRBV5-1 | CASSLDGRSYEQYF
TRBD1 | TRBV6-1 | CASSGDRWTRGGHF
NA | TRBV6-1 | CASSEQAGPNTGELFF
NA | TRBV5-1 | CASSFGGAGETQYF
NA | TRBV5-1 | CASSSAQGTDTQYF
NA | TRBV6-5 | CASSPTGDQPQHF
NA | TRBV5-1 | CASSAGQGGQPQHF
NA | TRBV5-1 | CASSLGAPNTEAFF
NA | TRBV10-2 | CASSESPLSSYEQYF
NA | TRBV7-2 | CASSLGGVNTEAFF
NA | TRBV5-1 | CASSREASEAFF
NA | TRBV7-2 | CASSLGFGETQYF
TRBD1 | TRBV2 | CASSADRDGEQYF
NA | TRBV2 | CASRGPQGFNEKLFF
TRBD1 | TRBV5-1 | CASTRDRASQETQYF
NA | TRBV18 | CASSVTSQVDTEAFF
TRBD1 | TRBV6-5 | CASSGTVYEQYF
NA | TRBV6-6 | CASSHPDTGSPDTQYF
TRBD1 | TRBV5-4 | CASSYNRGNTEAFF